This is a list of T cell receptor beta chains from one sample in a study of T cell repertoires in cytomegalovirus infection. TCRdb recomputed calls from the reads with MiXCR, one row per CDR3 protein. The sample shows roughly 240,000 distinct CDR3 sequences, 6% to 8% of them seen only once. Sequencing was performed on PBMCs. The source is a human donor in good health (CMV status not recorded). Some clones in this sample may be carry-over from other donors' samples. Both conserved end residues are part of each CDR3. D genes are given only for firm matches. Size is stated for part of the rows, as once, few or many counts, or as a class when the clone is expanded.

abundance	j_gene	d_gene	v_gene	CDR3nt	CDR3aa
many	TRBJ1-6	-	TRBV7-2	TGTGCCAGCAGCTTATTTCGGGGGAGCAATTCACCCCTCCACTTT	CASSLFRGSNSPLHF
many	TRBJ2-7	-	TRBV7-2	TGTGCCAGCAGCTTAAGGACGGGGGCCTACGAGCAGTACTTC	CASSLRTGAYEQYF
many	TRBJ1-6	-	TRBV7-2	TGTGCCAGCAGCTTATATGGGGGGGACGTCGAACCCCTCCACTTT	CASSLYGGDVEPLHF
many	TRBJ1-5	-	TRBV7-2	TGTGCCAGCAGCTTAGGAGGCCCGCCCCAGCATTTT	CASSLGGPPQHF
many	TRBJ1-2	-	TRBV6-2/TRBV6-3	TGTGCCAGCAGTTACTCGATGACAGCCGGTAACACCTTC	CASSYSMTAGNTF
-	TRBJ1-4	-	TRBV4-3	TGCGCAGCAGCCAAGACTTGGGGCAGGGACACCGAAAAACTGTTTTTT	CAAAKTWGRDTEKLFF
many	TRBJ2-5	TRBD2	TRBV20-1	TGCAGTGCTAAGCGGGGGATGGAGACCCAGTACTTC	CSAKRGMETQYF
many	TRBJ1-1	TRBD1	TRBV6-2/TRBV6-3	TGTGCCACCTCGGACAGGGCTGAAGCTTTCTTT	CATSDRAEAFF
many	TRBJ1-3	-	TRBV11-2	TGTGCCAGCAGCTACCAGAAAGAGGGAAACACCATATATTTT	CASSYQKEGNTIYF
many	TRBJ1-1	-	TRBV14	TGTGCCAGCAGCCCTTTGGGCGTGAGCGGCACTGAAGCTTTCTTT	CASSPLGVSGTEAFF
many	TRBJ1-2	-	TRBV7-3	TGTGCCAGCAGCCCTCGTAGGGCCTCTAACTATGGCTACACCTTC	CASSPRRASNYGYTF
many	TRBJ2-3	TRBD1	TRBV29-1	TGCAGCGCCCGGACAGGGGTTGGCACAGATACGCAGTATTTT	CSARTGVGTDTQYF
few	TRBJ2-7	TRBD2	TRBV14	TGTGCCAGCAGCCCCGCCCGGGGGGGCGCGTACGAGCAGTACTTC	CASSPARGGAYEQYF
many	TRBJ2-3	-	TRBV20-1	TGCAGTGCGGAACGATTCTCCGGGACAGATACGCAGTATTTT	CSAERFSGTDTQYF
-	TRBJ2-3	TRBD2	TRBV9	TGTGCCTCCACAGAAAAGGGACTAGCGACCACAGATACGCAGTATTTT	CASTEKGLATTDTQYF
-	TRBJ1-2	TRBD1	TRBV29-1	TGCAGCGTTGAACGGACAGGGGGCAATGGCTACACCTTC	CSVERTGGNGYTF
many	TRBJ1-1	TRBD1	TRBV12-5	TGTGCTAGTGGTCCGGACAGGGGGAGTCCCCGAGCTTTCTTT	CASGPDRGSPRAFF
many	TRBJ1-4	-	TRBV7-2	TGTGCCAGCAGCTTAGTAACTAATGAAAAACTGTTTTTT	CASSLVTNEKLFF
many	TRBJ1-1	-	TRBV28	TGTGCCAGCAGTTTAATCGGGGGGCTGAACACTGAAGCTTTCTTT	CASSLIGGLNTEAFF
-	TRBJ2-3	TRBD1	TRBV28	TGTGCCAGCAGCGAACCGGGACAGGGAGGGCTAGATACGCAGTATTTT	CASSEPGQGGLDTQYF
many	TRBJ2-3	-	TRBV5-1	TGCGCCAGCAGCTTGGGACGGGGTGGCACAGATACGCAGTATTTT	CASSLGRGGTDTQYF
many	TRBJ2-1	TRBD1	TRBV5-1	TGCGCCAGCACCGAGTCTACGACAGGGTCCTACAATGAGCAGTTCTTC	CASTESTTGSYNEQFF
many	TRBJ2-2	-	TRBV7-3	TGTGCCAGCAGCCCGGACAGGACTAGAGCTCACACCGGGGAGCTGTTTTTT	CASSPDRTRAHTGELFF
many	TRBJ2-4	-	TRBV6-1	TGTGCCAGCAGTTCCCTTGCCAAAGCCAAAAACATTCAGTACTTC	CASSSLAKAKNIQYF
many	TRBJ2-3	TRBD2	TRBV29-1	TGCAGCGCAGTACTAGCGCGGACAGATACGCAGTATTTT	CSAVLARTDTQYF
many	TRBJ2-7	TRBD1	TRBV15	TGTGCCACCAGCAGAACAGGGGGCGCGTACGAGCAGTACTTC	CATSRTGGAYEQYF
-	TRBJ1-2	TRBD1	TRBV6-2/TRBV6-3	TGTGCCAGCAGTTACTCACTCCGGGACAGCTCCTATGGCTACACCTTC	CASSYSLRDSSYGYTF
many	TRBJ1-4	-	TRBV2	TGTGCCAGCAGGAGGACCCTCGCAACTAATGAAAAACTGTTTTTT	CASRRTLATNEKLFF